The clone carrying this T cell receptor (beta chain) was seen at least ten times. CDR1 SGHRS and CDR2 YFSETQ come from the germline V gene. Trimming removed 0 bases at V and 7 bases at J, with 5 bases between. The CDR3 length is 13 residues. MiXCR, run by TCRdb on the RT-PCR reads, gives a single entry per CDR3 protein. The sample yields about 700,000 distinct CDR3 sequences, approximately 15% seen once. V and J are TRBV5-1 and TRBJ1-6; D is unresolved. Sequencing was done on a sample of memory CD4+ T cells from blood. The source is a female donor in good health, serving as a healthy control. This CDR3 is CASSLVSNSPLHF. The CDR3 DNA reads as TGCGCCAGCAGCTTGGTTAGCAATTCACCCCTCCACTTT.